Below, 14 T cell receptor beta chains from the same sample are listed, as sequenced in a study of shared clonotypes between healthy human individuals. Method: immunoSEQ multiplex PCR; TCRdb's copy keeps in-frame clones and lacks some. This sample has millions of clones, with approximately 92% found just once. Sequencing was carried out using naive CD4+ T cells sorted from blood. Noted subset: CD45RA+ positively selected. Source of these receptors: a man between 18 and 29 years old in good health.

A word on this clone: Other DNA sequences in this sample translate to the same CDR3. The chain is built from TRBV18 and TRBJ1-2; TRBD1 agrees at 7 bases. The CDR3 runs to 13 residues. V lost 6 bases, J lost 4 bases, and 5 bases stayed unmatched. CDR1 and CDR2 from the germline V gene are KGHSH and LQKENI. CDR3 sequence: CASSAGTVYGYTF. In nucleotides, the CDR3 is TGTGCCAGCTCGGCCGGGACAGTCTATGGCTACACCTTC.

J is TRBJ1-1 and V is TRBV6-6; no reliable D call. Trimming took off 8 bases at V and 3 bases at J, with 10 bases between the two ends. The CDR3 loop spans 12 amino acids. Germline V gives CDR1 MNHNY, CDR2 SVGAGI (reference sequence). CDR3: CASFGVDTEAFF. In DNA, the CDR3 is TGTGCCAGCTTCGGGGTAGACACTGAAGCTTTCTTT.

This chain uses TRBV7-9 with TRBJ2-1, with 9 bases that match TRBD1. Trimming at V came to 0 bases and at J to 6 bases, leaving 6 bases not matched to a gene. CDR3 length equals 16 residues. Looked up from germline, CDR1 is SEHNR and CDR2 is FQNEAQ (reference sequence). The CDR3, as DNA: TGTGCCAGCAGCTTAGCGAGGGACAGGGACGCCAATGAGCAGTTCTTC. This codes for CASSLARDRDANEQFF.

The chain has TRBV30 and TRBJ2-2; D gene unclear. V was pared by 0 bases and J by 2 bases, with 10 bases between. The CDR3 consists of 15 residues. CDR1 GTSNPN and CDR2 SVGIG come from the germline V gene (reference sequence). The CDR3 protein is CAWSVEQINTGELFF. The DNA for the CDR3 is TGTGCCTGGAGTGTAGAACAGATAAACACCGGGGAGCTGTTTTTT.

The chain has TRBV5-8 and TRBJ2-6; unclear D gene. Germline CDR1 is SGHTS and CDR2 is YDEGEE. V was clipped by 5 bases and J by 0 bases, with 21 bases between them. The CDR3 runs 19 residues. CDR3 coding DNA: TGTGCCAGCAGTCCGCTGCGGAGCCTGGCCCACTCTGGGGCCAACGTCCTGACTTTC. Amino acid sequence: CASSPLRSLAHSGANVLTF. Looking up the rest from reference TRBV5-8 and TRBJ2-6 gives the full variable domain: EAGVTQSPTHLIKTRGQQATLRCSPISGHTSVYWYQQALGLGLQFLLWYDEGEERNRGNFPPRFSGRQFPNYSSELNVNALELEDSALYLCASSPLRSLAHSGANVLTFGAGSRLTVL.

This CDR3 reads CACTSYDRVGNSPLHF. The CDR3, as DNA: TGTGCCTGCACGAGTTATGACAGGGTCGGGAATTCACCCCTCCACTTT. The chain is built from TRBV30 and TRBJ1-6; TRBD1 agrees at 7 bases. The V gene end was trimmed by 6 bases and the J gene end by 7 bases; junction bases not matched to a gene: 15. Germline-derived CDR1 and CDR2 are GTSNPN and SVGIG (reference sequence). There are 16 residues in the CDR3.

V is TRBV10-3 and J is TRBJ2-2; possibly TRBD1 or TRBD2 for D (6 bases each). V gave up 6 bases and J gave up 1 base, with 15 bases separating them. Germline CDR1 and CDR2: ENHRY and SYGVKD. This CDR3 spans 16 amino acids. CDR3 region: CAIRLGGSGNTGELFF. The CDR3 DNA sequence: TGTGCCATCAGGCTCGGGGGCTCGGGGAACACCGGGGAGCTGTTTTTT.

The genes are TRBV9 and TRBJ1-2; D unclear. The CDR3 is 13 amino acids. V lost 3 bases and J 7 bases, leaving 13 bases between the germline ends. Germline-derived CDR1 and CDR2 are SGDLS and YYNGEE. The CDR3 spells CASSAFHDGGYTF. As DNA, the CDR3 is TGTGCCAGCAGCGCCTTCCACGATGGTGGCTACACCTTC. The full variable domain, with the rest looked up from reference TRBV9 and TRBJ1-2, is DSGVTQTPKHLITATGQRVTLRCSPRSGDLSVYWYQQSLDQGLQFLIQYYNGEERAKGNILERFSAQQFPDLHSELNLSSLELGDSALYFCASSAFHDGGYTFGSGTRLTVV.

A note on this clone: Other DNA sequences in this specimen translate into the identical CDR3. The V call is TRBV7-9, the J call TRBJ1-1; possibly TRBD1 for D (5 bases). Trimming cost V 3 bases and J 1 base, with 9 bases left between them. Germline-derived CDR1 and CDR2 are SEHNR and FQNEAQ (reference sequence). The CDR3 spans 14 residues. CDR3 in amino acids: CASSLGRANTEAFF. CDR3 coding DNA: TGTGCCAGCAGCTTGGGACGGGCGAACACTGAAGCTTTCTTT.

This chain connects TRBV28 to TRBJ1-1; the D gene is possibly TRBD1 (5 bases). This CDR3 has 14 amino acids. Trimming took off 5 bases at V and 5 bases at J, with 15 bases between the two ends. Germline CDR1 MDHEN, CDR2 SYDVKM. This CDR3 is CASSSFGGGTEAFF. The CDR3 nucleotides read TGTGCCAGCAGTAGCTTCGGGGGTGGGACTGAAGCTTTCTTT.

The chain uses TRBV4-3 and TRBJ2-1; 12 bases match TRBD2. J lost 0 bases, V lost 2 bases, and 8 bases had no gene match. The CDR3 loop spans 19 amino acids. Per germline, CDR1 LGHNA and CDR2 YSLEER. The CDR3, as DNA: TGCGCCAGCAGCCAATCACTACAGACTAGCGGGAGCTCCTACAATGAGCAGTTCTTC. Its protein product is CASSQSLQTSGSSYNEQFF.

This chain joins TRBV7-6 and TRBJ2-7; TRBD2 aligns across 11 bases. CDR3 length: 14 residues. Per the germline V gene, CDR1 is SGHVS and CDR2 is FNYEAQ. Trimming cost V 5 bases and J 3 bases; bases outside gene matches: 3. The CDR3 DNA reads TGTGCCAGCAGCGGGACTAGCGGTATCTACGAGCAGTACTTC. The encoded protein is CASSGTSGIYEQYF.

In this sample, this clone turned up once. The J gene is TRBJ2-7, the V gene TRBV6-6; D is ambiguous. This CDR3 spans 12 amino acids. The ends were cut back, 5 bases at V and 2 bases at J, with 7 bases in the middle. CDR1 is MNHNY, CDR2 SVGAGI, per germline (reference sequence). Here the CDR3 DNA reads TGTGCCAGCAGTGAGCCACCCTACGAGCAGTACTTC. Translating gives CASSEPPYEQYF.

The CDR3: CAWRSTPYTEAFF. CDR3 nucleotide sequence: TGTGCCTGGAGATCGACACCTTACACTGAAGCTTTCTTT. The gene calls are TRBV30 and TRBJ1-1, with no clear D. CDR3 length equals 13 residues. Between the trimmed V and J ends, which lost 3 bases and 3 bases, there was a span of 11 bases. Germline V gene sequence: CDR1 GTSNPN, CDR2 SVGIG (reference sequence).